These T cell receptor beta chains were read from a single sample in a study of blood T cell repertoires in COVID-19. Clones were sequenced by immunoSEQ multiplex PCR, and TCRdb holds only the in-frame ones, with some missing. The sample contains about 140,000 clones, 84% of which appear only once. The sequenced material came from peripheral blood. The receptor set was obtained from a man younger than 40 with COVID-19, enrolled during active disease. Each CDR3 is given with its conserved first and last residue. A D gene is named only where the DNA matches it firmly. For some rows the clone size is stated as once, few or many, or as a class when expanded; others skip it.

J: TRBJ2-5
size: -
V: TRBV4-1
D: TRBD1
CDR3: CASSLTGTGKETQYF
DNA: TGCGCCAGCAGCCTTACCGGGACAGGAAAGGAGACCCAGTACTTC

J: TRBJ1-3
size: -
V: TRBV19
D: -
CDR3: CASSIDPRISGNTIYF
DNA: TGTGCCAGTAGTATAGATCCCAGGATCTCTGGAAACACCATATATTTT

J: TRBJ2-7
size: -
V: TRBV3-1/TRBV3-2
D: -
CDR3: CASSQARSYEQYF
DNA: TGTGCCAGCAGCCAAGCGCGGTCCTACGAGCAGTACTTC

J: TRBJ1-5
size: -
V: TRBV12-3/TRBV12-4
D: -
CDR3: CASRTGGQPQHF
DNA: TGTGCCAGCAGAACGGGGGGACAGCCCCAGCATTTT

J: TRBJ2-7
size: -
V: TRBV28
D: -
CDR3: CASSLPQGWSYEQYF
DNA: TGTGCCAGCAGTTTACCTCAGGGTTGGTCCTACGAGCAGTACTTC

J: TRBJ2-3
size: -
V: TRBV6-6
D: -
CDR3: CASSPVHRDSPTDTQYF
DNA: TGTGCCAGCAGTCCGGTACACCGGGACTCCCCCACAGATACGCAGTATTTT

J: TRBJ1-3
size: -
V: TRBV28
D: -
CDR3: CASSFLGRSGNTIYF
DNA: TGTGCCAGCAGTTTTTTGGGGCGCTCTGGAAACACCATATATTTT

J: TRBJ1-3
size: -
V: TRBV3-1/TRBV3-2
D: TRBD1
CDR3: CASSQEIIRILTDRANGNTIYF
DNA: TGTGCCAGCAGCCAAGAAATTATAAGAATTCTAACTGACAGGGCTAATGGAAACACCATATATTTT

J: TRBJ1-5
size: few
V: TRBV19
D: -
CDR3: CASSIGWKRGARQPQHF
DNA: TGTGCCAGTAGTATTGGTTGGAAAAGGGGCGCTAGACAGCCCCAGCATTTT

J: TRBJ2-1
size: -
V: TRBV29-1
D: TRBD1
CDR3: CSVKGQGAVTIYSYNEQFF
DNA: TGCAGCGTTAAGGGACAGGGCGCTGTTACTATCTACTCCTACAATGAGCAGTTCTTC

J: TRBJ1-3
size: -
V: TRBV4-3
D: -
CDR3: CASSQEYTAGGNTIYF
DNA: TGCGCCAGCAGCCAAGAGTATACAGCGGGCGGAAACACCATATATTTT

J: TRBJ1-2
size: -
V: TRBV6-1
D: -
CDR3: CASSEATGRDYGYTF
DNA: TGTGCCAGCAGTGAAGCCACAGGGAGAGACTATGGCTACACCTTC

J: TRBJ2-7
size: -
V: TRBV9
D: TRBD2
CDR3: CASSVGGLVSYEQYF
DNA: TGTGCCAGCAGCGTAGGGGGACTAGTTTCCTACGAGCAGTACTTC

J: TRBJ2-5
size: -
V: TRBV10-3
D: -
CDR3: CAISGNRETQYF
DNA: TGTGCCATCAGTGGAAACAGAGAGACCCAGTACTTC

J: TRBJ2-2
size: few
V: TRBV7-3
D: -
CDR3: CASSSLEGNTGELFF
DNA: TGTGCCAGCAGCTCCCTCGAGGGAAACACCGGGGAGCTGTTTTTT

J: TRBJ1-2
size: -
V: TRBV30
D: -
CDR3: CAWSYYSGDIRGYTF
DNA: TGTGCCTGGAGTTACTATTCAGGGGACATACGCGGCTACACCTTC

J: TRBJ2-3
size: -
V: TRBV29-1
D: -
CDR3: CSVDPEADTQYF
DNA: TGCAGCGTTGATCCGGAGGCGGATACGCAGTATTTT

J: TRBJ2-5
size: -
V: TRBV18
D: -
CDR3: CASSPERQETQYF
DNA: TGTGCCAGCTCACCGGAGCGCCAAGAGACCCAGTACTTC

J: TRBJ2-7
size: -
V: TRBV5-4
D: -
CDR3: CASSVDRYEQYF
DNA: TGTGCCAGCAGCGTGGACAGATACGAGCAGTACTTC

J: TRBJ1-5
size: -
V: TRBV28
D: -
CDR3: CASSFPPGPNQPQHF
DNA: TGTGCCAGCAGTTTCCCCCCAGGGCCCAATCAGCCCCAGCATTTT

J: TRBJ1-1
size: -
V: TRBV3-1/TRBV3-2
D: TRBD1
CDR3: CASSQDTGVPRAFF
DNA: TGTGCCAGCAGCCAAGATACAGGGGTCCCTCGAGCTTTCTTT

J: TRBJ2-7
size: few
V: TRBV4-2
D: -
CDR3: CASSQGREQSEQYF
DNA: TGTGCCAGCAGCCAAGGACGGGAGCAAAGCGAGCAGTACTTC

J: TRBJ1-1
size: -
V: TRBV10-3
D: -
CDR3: CAILRDRGSTEAFF
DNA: TGTGCCATCCTGAGAGATAGGGGATCCACTGAAGCTTTCTTT

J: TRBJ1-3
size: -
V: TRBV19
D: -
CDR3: CASSLTGSRNTIYF
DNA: TGTGCCAGTAGTCTGACCGGGAGTAGAAACACCATATATTTT

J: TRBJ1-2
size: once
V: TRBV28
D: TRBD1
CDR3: CASSPGTGGYGYTF
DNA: TGTGCCAGCAGTCCCGGGACAGGGGGTTATGGCTACACCTTC

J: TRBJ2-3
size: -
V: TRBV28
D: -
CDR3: CASSHSGDTQYF
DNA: TGTGCCAGCAGTCATAGCGGTGATACGCAGTATTTT

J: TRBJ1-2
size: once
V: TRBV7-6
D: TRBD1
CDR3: CASSSGTDYGYTF
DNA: TGTGCCAGCAGCTCCGGGACAGACTATGGCTACACCTTC

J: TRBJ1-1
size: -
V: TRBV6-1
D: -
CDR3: CASSEARSGNTEAFF
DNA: TGTGCCAGCAGTGAAGCCCGATCGGGGAACACTGAAGCTTTCTTT

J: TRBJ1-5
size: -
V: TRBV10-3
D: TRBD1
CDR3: CAISGDRGSNQPQHF
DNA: TGTGCCATCAGTGGGGACAGGGGAAGCAATCAGCCCCAGCATTTT

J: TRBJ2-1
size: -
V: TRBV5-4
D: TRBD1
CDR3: CASSRFSSGQGRNEQFF
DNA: TGTGCCAGCAGCCGTTTTTCGTCGGGACAGGGGCGGAATGAGCAGTTCTTC

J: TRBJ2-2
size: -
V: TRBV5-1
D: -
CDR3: CASSLASGGGGELFF
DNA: TGCGCCAGCAGCTTGGCCTCCGGTGGTGGCGGGGAGCTGTTTTTT

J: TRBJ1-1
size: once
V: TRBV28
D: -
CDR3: CASYWGPGTEAFF
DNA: TGTGCCAGCTATTGGGGGCCGGGCACTGAAGCTTTCTTT

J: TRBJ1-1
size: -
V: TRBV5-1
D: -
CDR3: CASSLDPTVKYEAFF
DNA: TGCGCCAGCAGCTTGGATCCCACGGTGAAGTATGAAGCTTTCTTT

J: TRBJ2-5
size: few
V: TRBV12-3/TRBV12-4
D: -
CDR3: CASSTTETQYF
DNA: TGTGCCAGCAGCACTACAGAGACCCAGTACTTC

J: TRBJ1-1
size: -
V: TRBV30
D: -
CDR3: CAWSQTEAFF
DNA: TGTGCCTGGAGTCAGACTGAAGCTTTCTTT

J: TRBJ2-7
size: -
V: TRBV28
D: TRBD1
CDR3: CASIPIDGTGLNEQYF
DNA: TGTGCCAGCATTCCAATCGACGGGACAGGGTTGAACGAGCAGTACTTC

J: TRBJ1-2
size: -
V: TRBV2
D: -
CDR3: CASSPYGQANYGYTF
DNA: TGTGCCAGCAGTCCGTATGGACAAGCTAACTATGGCTACACCTTC

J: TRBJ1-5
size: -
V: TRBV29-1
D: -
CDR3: CSVQQENQPQHF
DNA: TGCAGCGTCCAACAGGAGAATCAGCCCCAGCATTTT

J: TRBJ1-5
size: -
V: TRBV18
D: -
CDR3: CASSSGGQPQHF
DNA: TGTGCCAGCTCATCCGGGGGTCAGCCCCAGCATTTT

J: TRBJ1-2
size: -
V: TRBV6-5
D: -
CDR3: CASSSASDGYTF
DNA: TGTGCCAGCAGTTCCGCCAGCGATGGCTACACCTTC

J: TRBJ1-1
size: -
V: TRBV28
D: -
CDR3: CASHLNTEAFF
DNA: TGTGCCAGCCATCTGAACACTGAAGCTTTCTTT

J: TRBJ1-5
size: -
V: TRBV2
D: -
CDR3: CASTPGSNQPQHF
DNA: TGTGCCAGCACCCCAGGAAGCAATCAGCCCCAGCATTTT

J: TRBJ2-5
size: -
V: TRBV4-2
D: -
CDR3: CASSQNRDVRETQYF
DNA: TGTGCCAGCAGCCAAAACAGGGATGTGAGGGAGACCCAGTACTTC

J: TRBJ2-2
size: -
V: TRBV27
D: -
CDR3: CASSLGLGGTGELFF
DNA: TGTGCCAGCAGTCTCGGACTAGGGGGGACCGGGGAGCTGTTTTTT

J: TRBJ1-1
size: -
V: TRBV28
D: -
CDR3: CASSRTQNTEAFF
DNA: TGTGCCAGCAGTAGGACACAGAACACTGAAGCTTTCTTT

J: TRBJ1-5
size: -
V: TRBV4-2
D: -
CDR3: CASSQTAPLRDNQPQHF
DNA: TGTGCCAGCAGCCAGACAGCCCCACTACGCGACAATCAGCCCCAGCATTTT

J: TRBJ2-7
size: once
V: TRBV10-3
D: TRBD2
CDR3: CAIRAGTSGPWEHYEQYF
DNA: TGTGCCATCAGGGCCGGGACTAGCGGGCCGTGGGAGCACTACGAGCAGTACTTC

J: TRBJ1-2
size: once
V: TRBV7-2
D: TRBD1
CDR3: CASRSNTGGGGGYTF
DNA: TGTGCCAGCAGATCCAACACAGGGGGCGGAGGTGGCTACACCTTC

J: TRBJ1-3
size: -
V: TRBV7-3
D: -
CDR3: CASSVQGAFSGNTIYF
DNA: TGTGCCAGCAGCGTACAGGGTGCATTCTCTGGAAACACCATATATTTT

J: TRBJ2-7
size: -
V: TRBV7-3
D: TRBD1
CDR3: CASSRTGGYEQYF
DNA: TGTGCCAGCAGCCGGACAGGGGGCTACGAGCAGTACTTC

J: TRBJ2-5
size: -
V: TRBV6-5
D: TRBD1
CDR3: CASTQDRGETQYF
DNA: TGTGCCAGCACCCAGGACAGGGGAGAGACCCAGTACTTC